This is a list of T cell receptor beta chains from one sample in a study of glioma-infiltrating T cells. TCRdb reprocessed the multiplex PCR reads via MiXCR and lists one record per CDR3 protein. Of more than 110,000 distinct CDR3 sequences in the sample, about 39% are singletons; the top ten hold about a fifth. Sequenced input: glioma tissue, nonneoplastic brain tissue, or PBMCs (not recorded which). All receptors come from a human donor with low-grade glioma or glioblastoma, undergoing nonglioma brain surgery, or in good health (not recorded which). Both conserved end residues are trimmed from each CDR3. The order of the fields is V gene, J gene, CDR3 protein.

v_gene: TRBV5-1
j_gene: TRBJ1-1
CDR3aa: ASSLVAGGTEAF

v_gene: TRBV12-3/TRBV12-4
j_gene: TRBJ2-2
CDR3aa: ASSPGPNTGELF

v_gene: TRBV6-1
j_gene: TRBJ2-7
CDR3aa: ASSSLRTGFPYEQY

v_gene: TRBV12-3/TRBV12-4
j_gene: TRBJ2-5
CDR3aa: ASSLAGRTQY

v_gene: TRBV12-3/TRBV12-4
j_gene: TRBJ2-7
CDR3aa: ASSSGFSEQY

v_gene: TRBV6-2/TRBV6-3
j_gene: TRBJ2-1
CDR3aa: ASSYFTGRDNNEQF

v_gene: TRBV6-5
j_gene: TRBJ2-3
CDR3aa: ASSSGQSDTQY

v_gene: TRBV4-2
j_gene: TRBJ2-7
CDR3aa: ASSLKNEQY

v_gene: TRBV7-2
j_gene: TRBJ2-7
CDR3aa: ASSLFPVYEQY

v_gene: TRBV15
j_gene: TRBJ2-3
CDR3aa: ATSRRGPDTQY

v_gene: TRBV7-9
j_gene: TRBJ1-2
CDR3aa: ASSLVQGEGYT

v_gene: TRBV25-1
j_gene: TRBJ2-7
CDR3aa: ASSAEAELYEQY

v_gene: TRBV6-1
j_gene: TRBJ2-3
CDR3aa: ASSPVASGGTNTQY

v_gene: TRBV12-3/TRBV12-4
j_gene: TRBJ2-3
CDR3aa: ASSLGQGLTDTQY

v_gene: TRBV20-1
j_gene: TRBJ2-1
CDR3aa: SATTGESPYNEQF

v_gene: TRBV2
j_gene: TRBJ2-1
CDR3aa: ASSEVYNEQF

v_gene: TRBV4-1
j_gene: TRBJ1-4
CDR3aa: ASSQEATNEKLF

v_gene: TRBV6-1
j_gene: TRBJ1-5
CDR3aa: ASSEALWVEEHQPQH

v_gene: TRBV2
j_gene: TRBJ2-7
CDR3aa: VSSSVQDYEQY

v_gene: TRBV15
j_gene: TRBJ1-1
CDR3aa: ATSRAANTEAF

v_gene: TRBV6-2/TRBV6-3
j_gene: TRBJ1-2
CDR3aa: ASRTALRMGGYT

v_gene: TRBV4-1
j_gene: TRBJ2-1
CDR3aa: ASSQSPDSPMF

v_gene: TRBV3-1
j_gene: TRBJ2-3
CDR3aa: ASSQVGEGTDTQY

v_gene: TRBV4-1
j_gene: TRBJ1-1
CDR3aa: ASSHTGEDTEAF

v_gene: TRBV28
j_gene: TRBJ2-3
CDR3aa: ASSIGPGTDTQY

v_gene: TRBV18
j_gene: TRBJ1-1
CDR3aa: ASSRPENTEAF

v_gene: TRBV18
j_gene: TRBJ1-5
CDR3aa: ASSRNPTGNSNQPQH

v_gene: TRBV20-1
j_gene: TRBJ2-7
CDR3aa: SAERGGYEQH

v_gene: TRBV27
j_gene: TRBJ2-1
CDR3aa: ASSPGTKWQF

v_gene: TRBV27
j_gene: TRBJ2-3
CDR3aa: ASRTGTSGTEDTQY

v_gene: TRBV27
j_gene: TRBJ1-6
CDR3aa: ASSPWGLNSPLH

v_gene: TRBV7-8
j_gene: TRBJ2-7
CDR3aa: ASSLDRVYEQY

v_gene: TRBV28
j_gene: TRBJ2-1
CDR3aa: ASSWDYGGDNEQF

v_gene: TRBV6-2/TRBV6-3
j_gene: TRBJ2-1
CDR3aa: ASSYNLLSGGFSRDEQF

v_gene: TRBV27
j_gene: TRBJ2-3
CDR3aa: ASSFRESDTQY

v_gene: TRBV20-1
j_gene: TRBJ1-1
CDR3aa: SARAGSMNTEAF

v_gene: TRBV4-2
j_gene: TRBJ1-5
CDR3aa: ASSLRTDNQPQH

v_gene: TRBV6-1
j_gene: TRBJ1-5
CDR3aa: ASSPTGNQPQH

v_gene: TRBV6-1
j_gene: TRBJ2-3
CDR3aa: ASSRKSKDTQY

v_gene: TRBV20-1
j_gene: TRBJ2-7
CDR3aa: SARYQGLSYEQY

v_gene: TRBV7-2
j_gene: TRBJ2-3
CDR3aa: ASSSSGRYTDTQY

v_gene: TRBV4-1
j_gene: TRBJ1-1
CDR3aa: ASSFRTNTEAF

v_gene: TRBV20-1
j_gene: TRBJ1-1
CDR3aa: SARRGMNTEAF

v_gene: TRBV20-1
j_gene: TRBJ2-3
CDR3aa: SSSGRWTDTQY

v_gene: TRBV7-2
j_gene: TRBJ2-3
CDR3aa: ASRSTGTSGGPTDTQY

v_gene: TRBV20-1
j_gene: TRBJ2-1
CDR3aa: SATLHISYNEQF

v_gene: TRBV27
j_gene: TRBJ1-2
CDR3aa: ASSPRRERIYGYT

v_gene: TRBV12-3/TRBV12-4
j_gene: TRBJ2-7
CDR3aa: ASSLGRSYEQY

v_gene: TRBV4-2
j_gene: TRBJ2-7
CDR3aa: ASSQLEAGTYEQY

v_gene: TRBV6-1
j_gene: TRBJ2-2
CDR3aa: ASSRTSGATGELF

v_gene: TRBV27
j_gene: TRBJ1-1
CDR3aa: ASRRQGASGTEAF

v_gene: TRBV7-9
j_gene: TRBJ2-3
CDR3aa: ASSLSSGRVGTQY

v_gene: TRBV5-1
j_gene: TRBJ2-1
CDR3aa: ASSSTSGSRDEQF

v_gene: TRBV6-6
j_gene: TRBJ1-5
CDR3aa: ASRKGQANQPQH

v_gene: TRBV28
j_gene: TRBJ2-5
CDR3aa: ASSPHTQETQY